One and the same sample provided the 2 T cell receptor beta chains below, sequenced in a study of spatial heterogeneity in lung cancer. TCRdb called the 5' RACE reads again in MiXCR, with one record for every CDR3 protein. The data hold 18,000 or so distinct CDR3 sequences, with under 7.5% observed a single time. These receptors have no known antigen. This sample's time point: sample taken at primary tumor resection. Whole-study findings and limits: Higher tumor mutation counts went along with higher counts of expanded intratumoral alpha and beta TCRs.

The sequencing used lung tumor tissue, collected at surgery. The receptors shown here come from a female donor with early-stage non-small cell lung cancer.

This clonotype was seen ten or more times. The rearrangement links TRBV28 to TRBJ2-4; D not certain. Trimming took 10 bases from V and 0 from J, leaving 16 bases between them. This CDR3 has 15 amino acids. Germline lookup yields CDR1 MDHEN and CDR2 SYDVKM. The CDR3 coding sequence is TGTGCCACTCTCTCGGCGGCGGTAGCCAAAAACATTCAGTACTTC. Translation: CATLSAAVAKNIQYF.

There are a few counts of this clonotype. The V and J genes are TRBV5-1 and TRBJ2-1, with 11 bases identical to TRBD2. Germline trimming cut 4 bases from V and 9 bases from J; bases unmatched to any gene: 15. The CDR3 contains 17 residues. CDR1 and CDR2 (germline): SGHRS, YFSETQ. The CDR3 sequence is CASSPTTSGSSFGEQFF. The CDR3 nucleotides are TGCGCCAGCAGCCCCACTACTAGCGGGAGTAGTTTCGGTGAGCAGTTCTTC.